This TCR beta chain is from a study of blood T cell repertoires in COVID-19. The wider study: The analysed material was cDNA or gDNA that came from T cells, B-cell-depleted T cells, or PBMCs.

V was pared by 2 bases and J by 7 bases, with 12 bases between. Germline loops: CDR1 SNHLY, CDR2 FYNNEI. This CDR3 spans 14 amino acids. Some clones are missing from TCRdb's copy, which holds only in-frame ones; the method was immunoSEQ multiplex PCR. The sample lists roughly 250,000 clones; roughly 84% were seen once. This clone was observed a few times. The chain combines TRBV2 with TRBJ1-5; no clear D. The sequence was obtained from a woman aged 40 to 50 who had recovered from COVID-19. Specimen: peripheral blood. CDR3 amino acids: CASSENAAGQPQHF. CDR3 DNA: TGTGCCAGCAGTGAAAATGCAGCAGGACAGCCCCAGCATTTT.